Listed below are T cell receptor beta chains from one sample, sequenced in a study of cytomegalovirus exposure and HLA in healthy donors. Sequencing used immunoSEQ multiplex PCR; TCRdb keeps in-frame clones, though not all of them. The profile shows 180,000 or so clones, approximately 80% of them singletons. The sequenced sample was PBMCs. The receptors were gathered from a woman aged 18 to 35 in good health and CMV-seronegative. Each CDR3 is given with its conserved first and last residue. The D gene is left open where the match is weak.

length	V	D	J	CDR3	DNA
12	TRBV29-1	-	TRBJ2-7	CSVVEGVYEQYF	TGCAGCGTAGTCGAGGGGGTCTACGAGCAGTACTTC
16	TRBV6-5	-	TRBJ2-7	CASSYSASVYSYEQYF	TGTGCCAGCAGTTACTCGGCTAGCGTATACTCCTACGAGCAGTACTTC
16	TRBV7-9	-	TRBJ2-5	CSSSAQQTRRGETQYF	TGTTCCAGCAGCGCGCAGCAGACTAGGCGAGGGGAGACCCAGTACTTC
14	TRBV28	TRBD1	TRBJ1-2	CASNLDRHAYGYTF	TGTGCCAGCAATTTGGACAGGCATGCCTATGGCTACACCTTC
16	TRBV28	TRBD1	TRBJ2-7	CASSFGRAGGFYEQYF	TGTGCCAGCAGTTTCGGTCGGGCAGGGGGCTTCTACGAGCAGTACTTC
14	TRBV28	-	TRBJ1-1	CASANLQGSTEAFF	TGTGCCAGCGCCAACTTGCAGGGGAGCACTGAAGCTTTCTTT
18	TRBV28	TRBD1	TRBJ1-4	CASSVQGAKSPRSRKLFF	TGTGCCAGCAGTGTACAGGGGGCAAAATCCCCCCGTTCGCGAAAACTGTTTTTT
12	TRBV7-9	-	TRBJ2-3	CSSSPGVDTQYF	TGTTCCAGCAGCCCAGGGGTAGATACGCAGTATTTT
18	TRBV7-9	-	TRBJ2-1	CASSLTSVATTHPNEQFF	TGTGCCAGCAGCTTAACTAGTGTCGCTACCACCCACCCCAATGAGCAGTTCTTC
13	TRBV7-8	-	TRBJ2-7	CASTQQHSYEQYF	TGTGCCAGCACTCAACAGCACTCCTACGAGCAGTACTTC